This TCR beta chain was retrieved from a study of T cell repertoires in cytomegalovirus infection. At the level of the study: It was the public TCR beta signatures that indicated both CMV infection and matching HLA type. Notes on the study in general: Clonotypes of TCR beta that were HLA-C-restricted and CMV-specific dominated the ex vivo response. Frequencies of public TCR beta families were cumulated, and this identified carriers of CMV plus the relevant HLA.

V was clipped by 4 bases and J by 6 bases, with 15 bases between them. CDR3 length: 14 amino acids. Germline CDR1 is SEHNR and CDR2 is FQNEAQ (reference sequence). From the reads, TCRdb called clonotypes with MiXCR, one entry per CDR3 protein. The table shows approximately 500,000 distinct CDR3 sequences, with more than 15% occurring only once. This clonotype showed up many times. Its antigen is not known. This TCR was recovered from a human donor in good health (CMV status not recorded). Some clones in this sample may be carry-over from other donors' samples. The sample taken for sequencing was CD8+ T cells from PBMCs. V usage is TRBV7-9 and J usage is TRBJ1-2, with D unresolved. CDR3 region: CASSYPDGRHGYTF. The CDR3 DNA follows: TGTGCCAGCAGCTACCCGGACGGCCGGCATGGCTACACCTTC.